A selection of T cell receptor beta chains follows, all from one sample in a study of T-cell reconstitution after alpha-beta-depleted transplantation in children. MiXCR, applied by TCRdb to the PCR reads, yields one record per CDR3 protein. The repertoire consists of about half a million distinct CDR3 sequences, with approximately 12% occurring once and the leading ten covering about 6%. The specimen was PBMCs from the stem cell graft donor, collected from the stem cell graft. Receptors were obtained from a human donor who donated a stem cell graft to a child with combined immunodeficiency. Each CDR3 is given with its conserved first and last residue. A D gene is named only where the DNA matches it firmly. Clone size is not always given. Where it is, it says once, few, many or a class for expanded clones.

D gene	clone size	J gene	V gene	CDR3 DNA	CDR3 protein
TRBD1	few	TRBJ1-2	TRBV12-3/TRBV12-4	TGTGCCAGCAGCCCATACCGGGACAGGAAAAACTGGGACACCTTC	CASSPYRDRKNWDTF
TRBD1	-	TRBJ2-5	TRBV4-1	TGCGCCAGCGGGACAGGCGCGGCCCAGTACTTC	CASGTGAAQYF
-	-	TRBJ2-2	TRBV7-9	TGTGCCAGCAGCCCCGTTCCGAACACCGGGGAGCTGTTTTTT	CASSPVPNTGELFF
TRBD2	few	TRBJ2-1	TRBV30	TGTGCCTGGATAGCGGGTACTTACAATGAGCAGTTCTTC	CAWIAGTYNEQFF
-	few	TRBJ2-3	TRBV12-3/TRBV12-4	TGTGCCAGCAGTTTTCACCGGGACCTACGCACAGATACGCAGTATTTT	CASSFHRDLRTDTQYF
-	few	TRBJ2-3	TRBV7-3	TGTGCCAGCAGCCAGGACGGTAGCACAGATACGCAGTATTTT	CASSQDGSTDTQYF
-	few	TRBJ1-4	TRBV20-1	TGCAGTGCTAGAAGGGACAATCGAGGGCTGTTTTTT	CSARRDNRGLFF
TRBD2	-	TRBJ2-1	TRBV4-1	TGCGCCAGCAGCCACTACCTTAGCGGGCGTGGTGGCGACTACAATGAGCAGTTCTTC	CASSHYLSGRGGDYNEQFF
-	many	TRBJ2-4	TRBV20-1	TGCAGTGCTAGAGCCCTGGGGGATAGCCAAAACATTCAGTACTTC	CSARALGDSQNIQYF
TRBD2	-	TRBJ2-3	TRBV5-6	TGTGCCAGCAGCAAACCAGCGGGGTTCACAGATACGCAGTATTTT	CASSKPAGFTDTQYF
TRBD2	few	TRBJ2-7	TRBV20-1	TGCAGTGCTCTTAGCGGGTTCACATCCTACGAGCAGTACTTC	CSALSGFTSYEQYF
-	-	TRBJ1-1	TRBV7-8	TGTGCCAGCAGCCCCTGGGGGGATAGGGGAGGGCACACTGAAGCTTTCTTT	CASSPWGDRGGHTEAFF
TRBD2	-	TRBJ2-1	TRBV9	TGTGCCAGCAGCGTAGCCTCACTAGCGGGGGCCTACAATGAGCAGTTCTTC	CASSVASLAGAYNEQFF
-	many	TRBJ1-2	TRBV19	TGTGCCAGTAGCAAACAGGTTTTTAACTATGGCTACACCTTC	CASSKQVFNYGYTF
TRBD2	many	TRBJ2-5	TRBV4-2	TGTGCCAGCAGCCAAGATCTAGCGGGAGGTGAGACCCAGTACTTC	CASSQDLAGGETQYF
TRBD2	many	TRBJ2-3	TRBV12-3/TRBV12-4	TGTGCCAGCAGTAATGGCGGGGGGCGAAATACGCAGTATTTT	CASSNGGGRNTQYF
-	-	TRBJ1-1	TRBV9	TGTGCCAGCAGCGTAGATGACACTGAAGCTTTCTTT	CASSVDDTEAFF
-	many	TRBJ2-1	TRBV5-1	TGCGCCAGCAGGAAAGCGGTCGAAAGCTCCTACAATGAGCAGTTCTTC	CASRKAVESSYNEQFF
-	many	TRBJ2-3	TRBV12-3/TRBV12-4	TGTGCCAGCAGCCCGGGACTGAGCACAGATACGCAGTATTTT	CASSPGLSTDTQYF
-	-	TRBJ2-7	TRBV30	TGTGCCTGGAGTCCCCTCTCGTACGAGCAGTACTTC	CAWSPLSYEQYF
-	few	TRBJ2-3	TRBV7-9	TGTGCCAGCAGCTCCCTCGGACGAGGCACAGATACGCAGTATTTT	CASSSLGRGTDTQYF
-	-	TRBJ1-3	TRBV5-5	TGTGCCAGCAGCTTGGAAGGGGTTGCTGGAAACACCATATATTTT	CASSLEGVAGNTIYF
TRBD2	-	TRBJ2-7	TRBV12-3/TRBV12-4	TGTGCCAGCGGGGGGGGTAGGAACTACGAGCAGTACTTC	CASGGGRNYEQYF
TRBD2	-	TRBJ2-3	TRBV11-3	TGTGCCAGCAGCCGGGACTACCCCACAGATACGCAGTATTTT	CASSRDYPTDTQYF
-	few	TRBJ2-7	TRBV5-1	TGCGCCAGCATTAAGGGAAGAATGTACGAGCAGTACTTC	CASIKGRMYEQYF
TRBD1	few	TRBJ2-7	TRBV15	TGTGCCACCGCCGGGGACAGGGGCCACGAGCAGTACTTC	CATAGDRGHEQYF
-	many	TRBJ2-7	TRBV21-1	TGTGCCACCCAGCCGCCCAGCTCCTACGAGCAGTACTTC	CATQPPSSYEQYF
-	many	TRBJ2-7	TRBV7-2	TGTGCCAGCAGCCGTGGGGCTGGTGTTGGCTACGAGCAGTACTTC	CASSRGAGVGYEQYF
-	-	TRBJ1-2	TRBV7-8	TGTGCCAGCAGCTTCGGAACGGTTCTGGAGTACACCTTC	CASSFGTVLEYTF
TRBD1	many	TRBJ1-1	TRBV6-5	TGTGCCAGCAAACAGGGGGCGTTCACTGAAGCTTTCTTT	CASKQGAFTEAFF
-	-	TRBJ2-2	TRBV5-5	TGTGCCAGCAGCTTGGCTGGTGTGGGCGCCGGGGAGCTGTTTTTT	CASSLAGVGAGELFF
TRBD1	-	TRBJ2-4	TRBV18	TGTGCCAGCTCACTACAGGGGGCAGGGTACATTCAGTACTTC	CASSLQGAGYIQYF
-	few	TRBJ1-1	TRBV11-3	TGTGCCAGCAGCCTAAGACAGTCTGAAGCTTTCTTT	CASSLRQSEAFF
TRBD2	many	TRBJ2-1	TRBV6-1	TGTGCCACCGCGGGGGTTGGTAGCGGGATTAATGAGCAGTTCTTC	CATAGVGSGINEQFF
TRBD2	many	TRBJ2-1	TRBV9	TGTGCCAGCAGCGTAGAGGGGGGAGGGCTAGCGGGATTCTCCTACAATGAGCAGTTCTTC	CASSVEGGGLAGFSYNEQFF
-	few	TRBJ2-7	TRBV12-3/TRBV12-4	TGTGCCAGCAGGAGACAAGAATCTTCCTACGAGCAGTACTTC	CASRRQESSYEQYF
TRBD1	-	TRBJ2-5	TRBV28	TGTGCCAGCAGTTCGACTACAGGGGAAGAGACCCAGTACTTC	CASSSTTGEETQYF
-	few	TRBJ1-2	TRBV12-3/TRBV12-4	TGTGCCAGCAGAGACCTCCGGGGCGGCTACACCTTC	CASRDLRGGYTF
TRBD2	many	TRBJ2-1	TRBV5-1	TGCGCCAGCAGCTTGAGACTAGCGGGAGGCGGTATCAATGAGCAGTTCTTC	CASSLRLAGGGINEQFF
TRBD2	few	TRBJ2-3	TRBV7-2	TGTGCCAGCAGCTTATCGGCTAGCGGGAGGAACACAGATACGCAGTATTTT	CASSLSASGRNTDTQYF
-	many	TRBJ2-5	TRBV4-3	TGCGCCAGCAGCCAAGATCGCGGAGAGACCCAGTACTTC	CASSQDRGETQYF